This is a list of T cell receptor beta chains from one sample in a study of identical twins' blood T cells. TCRdb reanalysed the 5' RACE reads using MiXCR and keeps one entry per CDR3 protein. The sample yields a few hundred thousand distinct CDR3 sequences, roughly 27% seen once. Sequenced material: PBMCs. These receptors were collected from a woman aged 18-49 years in good health. The CDR3 runs from the conserved cysteine through the conserved F or W. Fields, in order: clone size, V gene, J gene, D gene, CDR3 DNA, CDR3 protein. The D gene is left open where the match is weak. Expanded clones are given a class, and other clones once, few, many or no size at all.

many	TRBV19	TRBJ1-1	.	TGTGCCAGTAGTATTTTTGGGGTGAACACTGAAGCTTTCTTT	CASSIFGVNTEAFF
.	TRBV20-1	TRBJ2-3	TRBD2	TGCCGTGCTATACAGAGGATCAGCGGGGGGGCCGTTGGAACAGATACGCAGTATTTT	CRAIQRISGGAVGTDTQYF
.	TRBV20-1	TRBJ2-1	.	TGCAGTGCCCTTATCCCCGAGGGGAATGAGCAGTTCTTC	CSALIPEGNEQFF
.	TRBV19	TRBJ1-1	TRBD1	TGTGCCAGTAGTATTTCAGGGGGCGCGAGGAGCACTGAAGCTTTCTTT	CASSISGGARSTEAFF
.	TRBV12-5	TRBJ1-1	.	TGTGCTAGTGGTTTGGTAAAGGGCGCTGAAGCTTTCTTT	CASGLVKGAEAFF
.	TRBV3-1	TRBJ2-7	TRBD2	TGTGCCAGCAGCCAAGTACTAGCGGGAGATGGCGAGCAGTACTTC	CASSQVLAGDGEQYF
once	TRBV7-9	TRBJ2-2	.	TGTGCCAGCAGCTCTGAGAGGGAGCTGTTTTTT	CASSSERELFF
few	TRBV9	TRBJ1-4	.	TGTGCCAGCAGCGTAGGAGACAGTCGGGAAAAACTGTTTTTT	CASSVGDSREKLFF
many	TRBV20-1	TRBJ2-1	TRBD2	TGCAGTGCTAGAGATTGGGCGGGGGGATACAATGAGCAGTTCTTC	CSARDWAGGYNEQFF
.	TRBV29-1	TRBJ1-1	.	TGCAGCGTTGAGAGGCAGTTGAACACTGAAGCTTTCTTT	CSVERQLNTEAFF
few	TRBV29-1	TRBJ1-1	TRBD1	TGCAGCGTAGCCGGGACAGGGGAGGGTAACACTGAAGCTTTCTTT	CSVAGTGEGNTEAFF
few	TRBV7-2	TRBJ1-1	.	TGTGCCAGCACCGAAGGGCGGGTTCAAGCTTTCTTT	CASTEGRVQAFF
once	TRBV11-2	TRBJ1-4	.	TGTGCCAGCAGCCTGGCGTACAATGAAAAACTGTTTTTT	CASSLAYNEKLFF
.	TRBV27	TRBJ1-1	.	TGTGCCAGCAGTGGGAACACTGAATCTTTCTTT	CASSGNTESFF
few	TRBV7-8	TRBJ2-7	TRBD1	TGTGCCAGCAGTCCGGACAGGGACTACGAGCAGTACTTC	CASSPDRDYEQYF
.	TRBV2	TRBJ1-2	.	TGTGCCATCAAACGAGGGGGACCTAACTATGGCTACACCTTC	CAIKRGGPNYGYTF
many	TRBV25-1	TRBJ1-5	.	TGTGCCAGCAGTGGTGAGGAGTCCAGTTTCGATCAGCCCCAGCATTTT	CASSGEESSFDQPQHF
.	TRBV20-1	TRBJ1-1	.	TGCAGTGCTAGGACCTTGGGACGGAAGAACACTGAAGCTTTCTTT	CSARTLGRKNTEAFF
few	TRBV6-2/TRBV6-3	TRBJ1-2	.	TGTGCCAGCAGTTACTCCACCGGGACAAGTGATGGCTACACCTTC	CASSYSTGTSDGYTF
.	TRBV6-6	TRBJ2-2	.	TGTGCCAGCAGTAGGGGCAGGACGAACACCGGGGAGCTGTTTTTT	CASSRGRTNTGELFF
.	TRBV6-1	TRBJ1-2	.	TGTGCCAGCAGTGAAGCGGGTAGGGATGGCTACACCTTC	CASSEAGRDGYTF
.	TRBV20-1	TRBJ2-5	TRBD1	TGCAGTGCGACAGGGGAAGTAGAGACCCAGTACTTC	CSATGEVETQYF
.	TRBV2	TRBJ1-5	.	TGTGCCAGCAGTGCGGAGGGGGTAAGCAATCAGCCCCAGCATTTT	CASSAEGVSNQPQHF
.	TRBV9	TRBJ1-1	.	TGTGCCAGCAGCGTCCTCGGGGGCAGGAACACTGAAGCTTTCTTT	CASSVLGGRNTEAFF
few	TRBV7-9	TRBJ2-1	TRBD2	TGTGCCAGCAAGCTGACTAGCGCCTACAATGAGCAGTTCTTC	CASKLTSAYNEQFF
.	TRBV10-3	TRBJ2-4	.	TGTGCCATCAGTGATGCGGGTAGACCTGACATTCAGTACTTC	CAISDAGRPDIQYF
few	TRBV5-1	TRBJ2-1	TRBD2	TGCGCCAGCAGCTTGATGTTCAGCGGGGACTCCTACAATGAGCAGTTCTTC	CASSLMFSGDSYNEQFF
few	TRBV5-1	TRBJ2-7	.	TGCGCCAGCAGCTTGGCCATAAGCTCCTACGAGCAGTACTTC	CASSLAISSYEQYF
few	TRBV6-5	TRBJ1-1	.	TGTGCCAGCAGTTACTGGTCCAGGGGAGGCACTGAAGCTTTCTTT	CASSYWSRGGTEAFF
.	TRBV20-1	TRBJ2-1	TRBD2	TGCAGTGCTAGAGATCAGAGCGGGAGGGCCAATGAGCAGTTCTTC	CSARDQSGRANEQFF
.	TRBV6-2/TRBV6-3	TRBJ2-3	TRBD2	TGTGCCAGCAGTTACTCGGTGGGACTAGCGGGGGCACGGGCTACGCAGTATTTT	CASSYSVGLAGARATQYF
few	TRBV13	TRBJ2-3	TRBD1	TGTGCCAGCAGCTGGCAGGGGGTAGATACGCAGTATTTT	CASSWQGVDTQYF
.	TRBV25-1	TRBJ1-1	.	TGTGCCAGCAGCCGGCGAGCCAGTGAAGCTTTCTTT	CASSRRASEAFF
.	TRBV20-1	TRBJ2-3	TRBD2	TGCAGTGCTTATTCCGGGACTAGCGGGAGCACAGATACGCAGTATTTT	CSAYSGTSGSTDTQYF
.	TRBV30	TRBJ2-7	TRBD2	TGTGCCTGGAGTGTGGTAGCGGGAGGATACGAGCAGTACTTC	CAWSVVAGGYEQYF
.	TRBV6-1	TRBJ1-5	.	TGTGCCAGCAGTGGTGGCCCGATCAATCAGCCCCAGCATTTT	CASSGGPINQPQHF
.	TRBV5-1	TRBJ1-2	TRBD1	TGCGCCAGCCTGAAACAGGGGAGGGATGGCTACACCTTC	CASLKQGRDGYTF
.	TRBV5-4	TRBJ1-6	.	TGTGCCAGCAGCTTGGTTGAGGGGGTACCTTCACCCCTCCACTTT	CASSLVEGVPSPLHF
.	TRBV25-1	TRBJ1-1	.	TGTGCCAGCAGTGAAGACGGCAGTGGGGTTTTCTTT	CASSEDGSGVFF
.	TRBV3-1	TRBJ2-3	TRBD2	TGTGCCAGCAGCCAACCTAGATTGGGACTAGCAACAGATACGCAGTATTTT	CASSQPRLGLATDTQYF
few	TRBV29-1	TRBJ1-3	.	TGCAGCGTTGATGGGCGGCTCGGAAACACCATATATTTT	CSVDGRLGNTIYF
.	TRBV5-1	TRBJ2-2	TRBD2	TGCGCCAGCAGCGAAACTAGCGGGAAGGTCGGGGAGCTGTTTTTT	CASSETSGKVGELFF
.	TRBV19	TRBJ1-5	.	TGTGCCAGTAGTATAGTTGGACGGAGCAATCAGCCCCAGCATTTT	CASSIVGRSNQPQHF
few	TRBV12-3/TRBV12-4	TRBJ2-3	TRBD2	TGTGCCAGCACCCTAGGGAGGGCGAGCACAGATACGCAGTATTTT	CASTLGRASTDTQYF
many	TRBV20-1	TRBJ1-2	.	TGCAGAGCCCGGTGGCAGTTAAGCTACACCTTC	CRARWQLSYTF
.	TRBV20-1	TRBJ1-2	TRBD1	TGCAGTGCTAGAGGAAAGGACAGGGATGCTGGCTACACCTTC	CSARGKDRDAGYTF
few	TRBV3-1	TRBJ1-2	TRBD1	TGTGCCAGCAGCACCCGGGACAGGGGAGGGTATGGCTACACCTTC	CASSTRDRGGYGYTF
many	TRBV5-1	TRBJ1-1	TRBD1	TGTGCCAGCAGCTTGGGGACAGGGAGGACTGAAGCTTTCTTT	CASSLGTGRTEAFF
.	TRBV10-3	TRBJ2-3	.	TGTGCCATCAGTGAGGCCGGTGGGATTAGCACAGATACGCGGTATTTT	CAISEAGGISTDTRYF
few	TRBV30	TRBJ2-2	.	TGTGCCTGGAGTGGGGCAGGGGAGGACACCGGGGAGCTGTTTTTT	CAWSGAGEDTGELFF
many	TRBV9	TRBJ2-3	.	TGTGCCAGCAGCGTAACAGTTGGGGTGGATACGCAGTATTTT	CASSVTVGVDTQYF
few	TRBV6-2/TRBV6-3	TRBJ2-7	TRBD2	TGTGCCAGCAATAGCGGGAGGTACGAGCAGTACTTC	CASNSGRYEQYF
few	TRBV11-3	TRBJ2-2	.	TGTGCCAGCAGTAAATATCAGGGATCCGGGGAGCTGTTTTTT	CASSKYQGSGELFF
.	TRBV7-2	TRBJ1-3	TRBD1	TGTGCCAGCATCGTCGACAGGGGAGGAAACACCATATATTTT	CASIVDRGGNTIYF
.	TRBV9	TRBJ2-1	.	TGTGCCAGCAGTGCTCGTGAGGATGAGCAGTTCTTC	CASSAREDEQFF
many	TRBV6-4	TRBJ2-2	TRBD2	TGTGCCAGCAGTGCATCTAGCGGGAGGTGGTCCGGGGAGCTGTTTTTT	CASSASSGRWSGELFF
few	TRBV18	TRBJ2-7	.	TGTGCCAGCTCACCATTGAGGGGAAAGGACGAGCAGTACTTC	CASSPLRGKDEQYF
few	TRBV6-1	TRBJ2-2	TRBD2	TGTGCCACTACTAGCGGGGGGGCCGACACCGGGGAGCTGTTTTTT	CATTSGGADTGELFF
few	TRBV20-1	TRBJ2-7	.	TGCAGTGCTAGAGACGAGGGAAACTCCTACGAGCAGTACTTC	CSARDEGNSYEQYF